This T cell receptor beta chain was obtained from a study of glioma-infiltrating T cells after dendritic cell vaccination. At the level of the study: Samples are from glioblastoma patients in Phase I and II dendritic cell vaccine trials. Patients received autologous tumor lysate-pulsed dendritic cell vaccination between 2003 and 2012.

None of the glioblastoma patients had an isocitrate dehydrogenase mutation. Here immunoSEQ multiplex PCR was the method, and the copy in TCRdb shows in-frame clones only, minus some. Here the sample spans around 90,000 clones, around three quarters being singletons. Trimming shortened V by 5 bases and J by 6 bases, and 7 bases separated the two germline ends. This CDR3 has 11 amino acids. CDR1 is SEHNR, CDR2 FQNEAQ, per germline (reference sequence). The sequence came from a human donor with glioblastoma. This material consisted of blood, taken before dendritic cell vaccination. This chain uses TRBV7-9 with TRBJ1-1; D gene unclear. CDR3: CASSRGAEAFF. The CDR3 coding sequence is TGTGCCAGCAGCCGCGGTGCTGAAGCTTTCTTT.